The clone carrying this T cell receptor (beta chain) was seen ten or more times. Antigen specificity is unknown. The germline V gene has CDR1 ENHRY and CDR2 SYGVKD. The V end was cut by 5 bases, the J end by 3 bases, with 13 bases between. This CDR3 contains 14 residues. This entry is derived from a study of regulatory T cells in long-lasting Graves disease. General observations from the study: Favoring TRBV28, TRBJ1-2 and TRBJ2-5 was a feature seen in persistent disease. Lower TCR diversity was seen in persistent Graves' patients than in newly diagnosed ones.

Time point given: newly diagnosed GD, antithyroid drugs for less than 3 months. RNA from PBMCs was the source of the TCR library. Combining iRepertoire HTBI primers with Arm-PCR of CDR3 regions, the authors built TCR beta libraries. TCRdb re-analysed the multiplex PCR reads in MiXCR, keeping a single row per CDR3 protein. The data hold some 350,000 distinct CDR3 sequences, with around 15% observed a single time. These data were also filed under a second study, of T cells in Graves' hyperthyroidism and ophthalmopathy. From that study: Uncontrolled infections, other autoimmune diseases, pregnancy or lactation led to exclusion of patients. A model of 13 V-J features distinguished ophthalmopathy from stable hyperthyroidism.

The TCR sequence derives from a woman younger than 30 with Graves disease. The J gene is TRBJ1-1, the V gene TRBV10-3; D is perhaps TRBD1 (5 bases). The sample in question was peripheral blood mononuclear cells (PBMCs), obtained at new diagnosis, from a patient treated with antithyroid drugs. CDR3 DNA sequence: TGTGCCATCAGTTCGGGACCTGGGGACACTGAAGCTTTCTTT. Encoded protein: CAISSGPGDTEAFF.